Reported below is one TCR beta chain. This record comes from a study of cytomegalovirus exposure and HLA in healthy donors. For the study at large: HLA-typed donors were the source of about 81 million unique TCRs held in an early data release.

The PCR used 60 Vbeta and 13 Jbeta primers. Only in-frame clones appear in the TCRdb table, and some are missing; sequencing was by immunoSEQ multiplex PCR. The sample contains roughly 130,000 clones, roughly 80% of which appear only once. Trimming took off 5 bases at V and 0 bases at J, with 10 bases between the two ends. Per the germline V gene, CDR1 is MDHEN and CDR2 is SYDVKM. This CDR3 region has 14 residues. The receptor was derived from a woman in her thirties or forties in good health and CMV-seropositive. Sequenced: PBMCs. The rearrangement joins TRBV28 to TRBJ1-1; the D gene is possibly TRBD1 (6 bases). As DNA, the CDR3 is TGTGCCAGCAGTCCGGGACACCTGAACACTGAAGCTTTCTTT. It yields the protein CASSPGHLNTEAFF.